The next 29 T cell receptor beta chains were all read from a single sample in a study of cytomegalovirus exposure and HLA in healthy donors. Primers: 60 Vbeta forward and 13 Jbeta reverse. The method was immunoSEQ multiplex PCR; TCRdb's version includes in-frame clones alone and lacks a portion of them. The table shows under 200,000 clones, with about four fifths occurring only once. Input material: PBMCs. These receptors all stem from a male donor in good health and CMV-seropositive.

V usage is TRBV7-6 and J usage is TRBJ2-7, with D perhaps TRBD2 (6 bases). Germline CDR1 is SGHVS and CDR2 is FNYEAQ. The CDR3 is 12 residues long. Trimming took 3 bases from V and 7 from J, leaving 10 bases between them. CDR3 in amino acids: CASSLGTREQYF. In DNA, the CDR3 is TGTGCCAGCAGCTTGGGGACTCGAGAGCAGTACTTC.

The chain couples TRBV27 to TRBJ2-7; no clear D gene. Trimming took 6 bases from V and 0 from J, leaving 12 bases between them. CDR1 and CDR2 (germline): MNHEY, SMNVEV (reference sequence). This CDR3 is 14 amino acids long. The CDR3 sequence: CASSYEISSYEQYF. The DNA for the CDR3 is TGTGCCAGCAGCTACGAGATTAGCTCCTACGAGCAGTACTTC.

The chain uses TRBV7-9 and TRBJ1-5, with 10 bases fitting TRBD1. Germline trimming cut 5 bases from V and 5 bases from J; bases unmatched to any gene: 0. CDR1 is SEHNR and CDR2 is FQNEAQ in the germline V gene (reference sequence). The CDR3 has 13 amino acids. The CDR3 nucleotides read TGTGCCAGCAGCGGGACAGGGGATCAGCCCCAGCATTTT. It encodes CASSGTGDQPQHF.

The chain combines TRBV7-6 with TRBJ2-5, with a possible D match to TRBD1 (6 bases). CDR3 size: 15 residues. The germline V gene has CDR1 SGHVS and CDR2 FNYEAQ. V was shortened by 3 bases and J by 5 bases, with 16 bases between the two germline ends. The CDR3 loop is CASSFGRGGSETQYF. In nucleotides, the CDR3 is TGTGCCAGCAGCTTTGGGCGAGGGGGATCGGAGACCCAGTACTTC.

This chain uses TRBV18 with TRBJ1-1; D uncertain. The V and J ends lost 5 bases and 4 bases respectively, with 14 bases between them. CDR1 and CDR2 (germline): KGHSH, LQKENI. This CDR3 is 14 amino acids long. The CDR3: CASSGSRSGTEAFF. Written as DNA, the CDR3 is TGTGCCAGCTCAGGGTCAAGGAGCGGCACTGAAGCTTTCTTT.

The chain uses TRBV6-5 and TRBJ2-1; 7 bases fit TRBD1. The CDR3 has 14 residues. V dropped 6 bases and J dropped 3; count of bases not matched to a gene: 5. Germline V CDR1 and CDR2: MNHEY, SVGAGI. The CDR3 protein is CASRPTGVYNEQFF. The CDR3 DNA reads TGTGCCAGCAGGCCCACAGGGGTCTACAATGAGCAGTTCTTC.

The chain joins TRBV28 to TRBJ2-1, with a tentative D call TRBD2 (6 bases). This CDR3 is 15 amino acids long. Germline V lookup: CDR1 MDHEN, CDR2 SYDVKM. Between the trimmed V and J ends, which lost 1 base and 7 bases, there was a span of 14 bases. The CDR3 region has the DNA TGTGCCAGCAGTTTATCTTCCAATCGGGGGAATGAGCAGTTCTTC. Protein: CASSLSSNRGNEQFF.

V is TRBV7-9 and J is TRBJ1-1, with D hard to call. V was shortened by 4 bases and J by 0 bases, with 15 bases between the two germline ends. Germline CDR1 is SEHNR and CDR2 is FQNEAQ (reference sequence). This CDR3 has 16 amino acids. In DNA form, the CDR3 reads TGTGCCAGCAGCTCTGTCGTCAGTAACATGAACACTGAAGCTTTCTTT. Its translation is CASSSVVSNMNTEAFF.

The CDR3 DNA reads as TGTGCCAGCAGCCGTGAGGTGGGGCAGTTCTTC. This codes for CASSREVGQFF. The chain joins TRBV7-2 to TRBJ2-1; D unresolved. This CDR3 comprises 11 residues. Germline V CDR1 and CDR2: SGHTA, FQGNSA. Trimming cost V 5 bases and J 12 bases, with 11 bases left between them.

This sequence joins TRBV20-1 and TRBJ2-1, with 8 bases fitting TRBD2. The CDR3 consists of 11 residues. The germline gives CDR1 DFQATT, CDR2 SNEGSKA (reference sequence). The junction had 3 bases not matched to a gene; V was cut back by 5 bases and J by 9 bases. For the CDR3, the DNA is TGCAGTGCTTCCGGGGGGGTTGAGCAGTTCTTC. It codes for CSASGGVEQFF.

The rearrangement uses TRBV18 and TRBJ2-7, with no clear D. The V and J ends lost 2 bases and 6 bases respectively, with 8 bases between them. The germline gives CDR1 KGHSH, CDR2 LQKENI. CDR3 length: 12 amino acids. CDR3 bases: TGTGCCAGCTCACCAAACAGAGCCGAGCAGTACTTC. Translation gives CASSPNRAEQYF.

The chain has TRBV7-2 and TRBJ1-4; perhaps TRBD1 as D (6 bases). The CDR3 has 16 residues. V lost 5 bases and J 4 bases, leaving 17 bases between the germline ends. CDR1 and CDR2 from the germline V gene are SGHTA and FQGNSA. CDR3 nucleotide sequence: TGTGCCAGCAGCCCGGGGGGCGGGTTTTTTAATGAAAAACTGTTTTTT. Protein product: CASSPGGGFFNEKLFF.

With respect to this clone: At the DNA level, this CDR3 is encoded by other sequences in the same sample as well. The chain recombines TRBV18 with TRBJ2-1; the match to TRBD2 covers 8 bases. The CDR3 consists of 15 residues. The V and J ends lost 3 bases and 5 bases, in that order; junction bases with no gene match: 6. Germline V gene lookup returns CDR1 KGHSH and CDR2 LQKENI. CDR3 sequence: CASSPVLAVNNEQFF. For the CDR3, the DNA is TGTGCCAGCTCACCGGTACTAGCGGTAAACAATGAGCAGTTCTTC.

CDR3 nucleotide sequence: TGTGCTAGTGGTCCAGGGGAGTGGGCTTTCTTT. Its translation is CASGPGEWAFF. The chain recombines TRBV12-5 with TRBJ1-1, with a weak D call TRBD1 (6 bases). Germline assignment: CDR1 LGHNT and CDR2 FRNRAP. V lost 5 bases to trimming and J lost 11 bases, with 12 bases between them. This CDR3 comprises 11 residues.

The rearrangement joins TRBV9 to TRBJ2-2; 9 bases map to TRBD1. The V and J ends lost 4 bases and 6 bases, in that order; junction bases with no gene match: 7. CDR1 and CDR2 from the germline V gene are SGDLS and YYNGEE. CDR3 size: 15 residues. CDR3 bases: TGTGCCAGCAGCTTCTCCGGGACAGGGCCCGGGGAGCTGTTTTTT. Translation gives CASSFSGTGPGELFF. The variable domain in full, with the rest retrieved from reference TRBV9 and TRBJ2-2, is DSGVTQTPKHLITATGQRVTLRCSPRSGDLSVYWYQQSLDQGLQFLIQYYNGEERAKGNILERFSAQQFPDLHSELNLSSLELGDSALYFCASSFSGTGPGELFFGEGSRLTVL.

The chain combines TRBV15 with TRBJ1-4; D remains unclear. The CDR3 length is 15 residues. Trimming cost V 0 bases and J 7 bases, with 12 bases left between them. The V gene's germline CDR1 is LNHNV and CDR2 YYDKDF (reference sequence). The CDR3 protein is CATSRDSQTGEKLFF. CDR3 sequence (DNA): TGTGCCACCAGCAGAGATAGTCAGACGGGTGAAAAACTGTTTTTT.

Here the CDR3 DNA reads TGTGCCAGTTCCGCGGGGGGGGTTTCTTATACGCAGTATTTT. Translation gives CASSAGGVSYTQYF. The chain uses TRBV19 and TRBJ2-3; TRBD2 aligns across 9 bases. The germline V gene has CDR1 LNHDA and CDR2 SQIVND (reference sequence). The length of the CDR3 is 14 residues. Germline trimming cut 8 bases from V and 7 bases from J; bases unmatched to any gene: 10. Looking up the rest from reference TRBV19 and TRBJ2-3 gives the full variable domain: DGGITQSPKYLFRKEGQNVTLSCEQNLNHDAMYWYRQDPGQGLRLIYYSQIVNDFQKGDIAEGYSVSREKKESFPLTVTSAQKNPTAFYLCASSAGGVSYTQYFGPGTRLTVL.

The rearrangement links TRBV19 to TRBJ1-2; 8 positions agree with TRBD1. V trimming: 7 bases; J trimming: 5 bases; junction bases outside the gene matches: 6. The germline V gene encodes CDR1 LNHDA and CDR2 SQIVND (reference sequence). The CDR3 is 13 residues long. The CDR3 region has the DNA TGTGCCAGTACTCTGGACAGGGATTATGGCTACACCTTC. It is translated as CASTLDRDYGYTF.

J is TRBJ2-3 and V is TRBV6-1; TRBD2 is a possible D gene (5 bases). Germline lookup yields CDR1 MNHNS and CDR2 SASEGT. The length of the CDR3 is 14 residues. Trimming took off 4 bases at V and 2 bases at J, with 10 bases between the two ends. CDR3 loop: CASSVLDYTDTQYF. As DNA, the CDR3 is TGTGCCAGCAGTGTGTTAGACTACACAGATACGCAGTATTTT.

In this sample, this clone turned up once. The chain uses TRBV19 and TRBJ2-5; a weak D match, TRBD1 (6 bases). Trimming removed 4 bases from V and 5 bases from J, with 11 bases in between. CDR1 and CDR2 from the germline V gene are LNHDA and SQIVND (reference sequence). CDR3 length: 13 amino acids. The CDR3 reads CASSRGGIETQYF. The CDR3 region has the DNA TGTGCCAGTAGTAGAGGGGGTATTGAGACCCAGTACTTC.

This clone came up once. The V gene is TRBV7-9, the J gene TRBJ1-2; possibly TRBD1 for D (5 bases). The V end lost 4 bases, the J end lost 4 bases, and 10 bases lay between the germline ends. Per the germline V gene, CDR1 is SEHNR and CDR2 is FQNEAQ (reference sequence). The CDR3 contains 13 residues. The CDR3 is CASSSMDTYGYTF. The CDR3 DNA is TGTGCCAGCAGCTCTATGGACACCTATGGCTACACCTTC.

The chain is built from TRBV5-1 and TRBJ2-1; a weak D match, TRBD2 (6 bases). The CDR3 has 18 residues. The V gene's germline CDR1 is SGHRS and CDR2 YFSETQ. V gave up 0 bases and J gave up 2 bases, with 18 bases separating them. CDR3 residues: CASSLGSVGGRTYNEQFF. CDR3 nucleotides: TGCGCCAGCAGCTTGGGTAGCGTCGGGGGAAGGACCTACAATGAGCAGTTCTTC.

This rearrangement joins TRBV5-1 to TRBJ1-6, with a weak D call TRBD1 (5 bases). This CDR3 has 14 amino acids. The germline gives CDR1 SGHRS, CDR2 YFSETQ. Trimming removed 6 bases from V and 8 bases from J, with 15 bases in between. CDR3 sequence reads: CASTTGDSYSPLHF. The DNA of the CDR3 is TGCGCCAGCACAACAGGTGATAGCTATTCACCCCTCCACTTT.

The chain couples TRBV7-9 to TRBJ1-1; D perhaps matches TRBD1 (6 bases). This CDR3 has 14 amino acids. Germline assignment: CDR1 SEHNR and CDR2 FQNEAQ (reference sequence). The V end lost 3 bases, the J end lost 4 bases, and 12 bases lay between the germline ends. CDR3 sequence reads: CASSFQGLGTEAFF. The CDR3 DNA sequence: TGTGCCAGCAGCTTCCAGGGGCTGGGCACTGAAGCTTTCTTT.

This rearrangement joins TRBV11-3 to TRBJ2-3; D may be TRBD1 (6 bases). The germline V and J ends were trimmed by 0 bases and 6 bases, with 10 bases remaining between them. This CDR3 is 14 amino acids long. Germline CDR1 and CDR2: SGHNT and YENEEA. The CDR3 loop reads CASSLDLRGDTQYF. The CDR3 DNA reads TGTGCCAGCAGCTTAGATCTGAGGGGGGATACGCAGTATTTT. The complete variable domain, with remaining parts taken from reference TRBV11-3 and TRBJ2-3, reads EAGVVQSPRYKIIEKKQPVAFWCNPISGHNTLYWYLQNLGQGPELLIRYENEEAVDDSQLPKDRFSAERLKGVDSTLKIQPAELGDSAVYLCASSLDLRGDTQYFGPGTRLTVL.

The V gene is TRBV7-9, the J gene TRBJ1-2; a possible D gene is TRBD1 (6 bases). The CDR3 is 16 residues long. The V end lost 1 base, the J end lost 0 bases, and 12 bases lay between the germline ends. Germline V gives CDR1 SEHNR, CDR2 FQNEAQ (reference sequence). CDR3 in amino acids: CASSLGFQGSNYGYTF. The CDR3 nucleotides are TGTGCCAGCAGCTTAGGGTTCCAGGGGTCTAACTATGGCTACACCTTC.

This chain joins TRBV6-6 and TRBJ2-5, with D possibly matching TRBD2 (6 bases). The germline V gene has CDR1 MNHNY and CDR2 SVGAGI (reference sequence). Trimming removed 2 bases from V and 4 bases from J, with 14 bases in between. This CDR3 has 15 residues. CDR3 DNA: TGTGCCAGCAGTTACAGCAGAAGGGGAGGAGAGACCCAGTACTTC. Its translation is CASSYSRRGGETQYF.

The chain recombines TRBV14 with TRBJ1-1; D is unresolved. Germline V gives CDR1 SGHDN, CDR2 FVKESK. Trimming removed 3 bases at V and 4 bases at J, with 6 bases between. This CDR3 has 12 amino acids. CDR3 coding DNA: TGTGCCAGCAGCCACTTGGCCACTGAAGCTTTCTTT. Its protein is CASSHLATEAFF.

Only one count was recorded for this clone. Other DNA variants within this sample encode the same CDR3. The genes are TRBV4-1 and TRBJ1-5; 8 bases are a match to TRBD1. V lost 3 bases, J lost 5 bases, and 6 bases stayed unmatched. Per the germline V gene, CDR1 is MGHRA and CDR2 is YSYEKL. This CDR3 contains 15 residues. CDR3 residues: CASSQDAGGDQPQHF. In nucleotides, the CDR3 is TGCGCCAGCAGCCAGGATGCAGGGGGCGATCAGCCCCAGCATTTT.